This record looks at one TCR beta chain sequence and its context. The PCR ran on 60 Vbeta and 13 Jbeta primers. The data were produced by immunoSEQ multiplex PCR, yet TCRdb's version contains in-frame clones alone and is incomplete. The table records around 220,000 clones, around 83% of them present only once. The sample is drawn from a study of cytomegalovirus exposure and HLA in healthy donors. V lost 4 bases and J lost 7, with 8 bases in between. The CDR3 loop spans 12 amino acids. CDR1 is SQVTM and CDR2 is ANQGSEA in the germline V gene. Sample: PBMCs. The chain carries TRBV29-1 and TRBJ1-6; D remains unclear. This TCR was recovered from a girl aged 5-17 years in good health and CMV-seronegative. CDR3 coding DNA: TGCAGCGTTGGCGGTGTAAATTCACCCCTCCACTTT. Amino acid sequence: CSVGGVNSPLHF.